Listed below are T cell receptor beta chains from one sample, sequenced in a study of neurological immune-mediated disorders. TCRdb re-derived calls from the 5' RACE reads in MiXCR, one entry per CDR3 protein. The repertoire has around 100,000 distinct CDR3 sequences, roughly a tenth of them found once; the top ten carry approximately 3.4%. The specimen was PBMCs. The receptors originated from a female donor with HTLV-1-associated myelopathy (HAM/TSP). Each CDR3 is given with its conserved first and last residue. The order of the fields is D gene, V gene, J gene, clone size, CDR3 protein, CDR3 DNA. The D gene is left open where the match is weak. Each size is once, few, many or a size class.

.	TRBV5-1	TRBJ2-7	many	CASTVTGSYEQYF	TGCGCCAGCACCGTAACAGGGTCCTACGAGCAGTACTTC
TRBD2	TRBV7-2	TRBJ2-3	few	CASSWTGGRTDTQYF	TGTGCCAGCAGCTGGACGGGGGGTCGCACAGATACGCAGTATTTT
.	TRBV5-1	TRBJ1-3	few	CASSLGSGAGNTIYF	TGCGCCAGCAGCTTGGGGTCTGGGGCTGGAAACACCATATATTTT
.	TRBV28	TRBJ1-1	many	CASSNGGMTEAFF	TGTGCCAGCAGTAACGGGGGAATGACTGAAGCTTTCTTT
.	TRBV5-1	TRBJ2-2	many	CASSPRQGGDTGELFF	TGCGCCAGCAGCCCACGACAAGGAGGGGACACCGGGGAGCTGTTTTTT
.	TRBV7-9	TRBJ2-1	medium-sized	CASSLGQDNEQFF	TGTGCCAGCAGCTTAGGACAGGACAATGAGCAGTTCTTC
TRBD2	TRBV5-1	TRBJ2-1	many	CASSLVTSGEYEQFF	TGCGCCAGCAGCTTGGTTACTAGCGGGGAATATGAGCAGTTCTTC
.	TRBV2	TRBJ2-1	many	CASTSRGNEQFF	TGTGCCAGCACCTCGAGGGGGAACGAGCAGTTCTTC
TRBD1	TRBV18	TRBJ1-1	many	CASSPTGENTEAFF	TGTGCCAGCTCTCCGACAGGGGAGAACACTGAAGCTTTCTTT
.	TRBV5-1	TRBJ2-6	few	CASSLVRVEANVLTF	TGCGCCAGCAGCTTAGTTAGGGTTGAGGCCAACGTCCTGACTTTC
.	TRBV5-1	TRBJ2-1	many	CASSSRSELYNEQFF	TGCGCCAGCAGCTCGCGATCGGAACTTTACAATGAGCAGTTCTTC
.	TRBV5-1	TRBJ2-5	many	CASSLGQKTQYF	TGCGCCAGCAGCTTGGGCCAGAAGACCCAGTACTTC
.	TRBV12-3/TRBV12-4	TRBJ2-2	medium-sized	CASSLGGGTGELFF	TGTGCCAGCAGTTTAGGGGGTGGTACCGGGGAGCTGTTTTTT
.	TRBV12-3/TRBV12-4	TRBJ1-4	many	CASSTVLVWTNEKLFF	TGTGCCAGCAGTACGGTACTGGTTTGGACTAATGAAAAACTGTTTTTT
.	TRBV10-3	TRBJ1-5	many	CAISAGLDQPQHF	TGTGCCATCAGTGCTGGGTTGGATCAGCCCCAGCATTTT
.	TRBV5-6	TRBJ2-3	many	CASSLDLPLGTQYF	TGTGCCAGCAGCTTGGATCTGCCCCTTGGTACGCAGTATTTT
TRBD2	TRBV20-1	TRBJ2-3	many	CSANPTLGQRGTDTQYF	TGCAGTGCTAACCCGACCCTTGGGCAGCGGGGGACAGATACGCAGTATTTT
.	TRBV12-3/TRBV12-4	TRBJ2-7	many	CASSTWGGQNEQYF	TGTGCCAGCAGTACCTGGGGCGGGCAGAACGAGCAGTACTTC
.	TRBV4-2	TRBJ2-3	many	CASSQGSDTQYF	TGTGCCAGCAGCCAAGGTTCGGATACGCAGTATTTT
TRBD1	TRBV24-1	TRBJ2-7	many	CATSDLLTGDEQYF	TGTGCCACCAGTGATTTGTTGACAGGGGACGAGCAGTACTTC
.	TRBV29-1	TRBJ1-2	many	CSVGSPNYGYTF	TGCAGCGTTGGCAGCCCTAACTATGGCTACACCTTC
.	TRBV6-5	TRBJ2-2	many	CASSYMRTSNTGELFF	TGTGCCAGCAGTTACATGAGGACCTCGAACACCGGGGAGCTGTTTTTT
TRBD2	TRBV5-1	TRBJ2-1	many	CASSLEGTRGGKREEQFF	TGCGCCAGCAGCTTGGAGGGGACCCGCGGGGGGAAACGCGAGGAGCAGTTCTTC
.	TRBV7-2	TRBJ2-2	few	CASSIGTAVTGELFF	TGTGCCAGCAGCATCGGGACCGCAGTCACCGGGGAGCTGTTTTTT
TRBD2	TRBV7-9	TRBJ2-3	many	CASTQTAGGTDTQYF	TGTGCCAGCACCCAAACCGCGGGGGGCACAGATACGCAGTATTTT